This T cell receptor (beta chain) emerged from a study of shared clonotypes between healthy human individuals. Sorted-subset replicate PCR reactions were performed with about 200 ng DNA, corresponding to roughly 31,000 T cell genomes. Assay: immunoSEQ multiplex PCR; the TCRdb copy retains only in-frame clones and omits some. This table has about 1 million clones, around 75% appearing once. Points from the study as a whole: A generally larger estimated richness was seen in naive subsets than in memory subsets. The study found lower generation probabilities in non-shared clonotypes than in those shared by all four donors.

Regarding this clone: What it recognizes is unknown.

This CDR3 has 16 amino acids. The V segment lost 5 bases and the J segment 6 bases; nucleotides outside the gene matches: 7. Germline-derived CDR1 and CDR2 are SGHAT and FQNNGV. This sequence originates from a man aged 18-30 years in good health. The sample taken for sequencing was memory CD4+ T cells sorted from blood. Subset of the sample: CD45RA-negative fraction. J is TRBJ2-2 and V is TRBV11-2; TRBD2 matches 12 bases. CDR3: CASSARLAGAAGELFF. The CDR3 DNA reads TGTGCCAGCAGCGCCCGACTAGCGGGAGCCGCCGGGGAGCTGTTTTTT.